These 27 T cell receptor beta chains were sequenced from one sample in a study of T-cell memory formation after mild COVID-19. TCRdb independently ran MiXCR on the 5' RACE reads; one entry per CDR3 protein. This table has under 650,000 distinct CDR3 sequences, more than 15% appearing once. The sequenced material came from PBMCs or a T cell subset sorted from them (not recorded which). These receptors were obtained from an adult woman who had mild COVID-19 (a few samples of this study predate the infection). Cell type and time point are not known.

V usage is TRBV5-1 and J usage is TRBJ2-1, with D unresolved. The V gene's germline CDR1 is SGHRS and CDR2 YFSETQ. Trimming removed 4 bases from V and 9 bases from J, with 14 bases in between. This CDR3 region has 13 residues. This CDR3 is CASSIMGGAEQFF. CDR3 DNA: TGCGCCAGCAGCATCATGGGCGGAGCTGAGCAGTTCTTC.

The gene calls are TRBV11-1 and TRBJ1-1, with D perhaps TRBD1 (6 bases). There are 14 residues in the CDR3. The germline CDR1 and CDR2 sequences are SGHAT and FQDESV (reference sequence). Trimming stripped 6 bases from V and 0 bases from J, with 11 bases between. This CDR3 reads CASRVGGLNTEAFF. The CDR3 bases are TGTGCCAGCAGAGTCGGGGGGCTGAACACTGAAGCTTTCTTT. Looking up the rest from reference TRBV11-1 and TRBJ1-1 gives the full variable domain: EAEVAQSPRYKITEKSQAVAFWCDPISGHATLYWYRQILGQGPELLVQFQDESVVDDSQLPKDRFSAERLKGVDSTLKIQPAELGDSAMYLCASRVGGLNTEAFFGQGTRLTVV.

This clonotype was found a few times. The V call is TRBV12-3 or TRBV12-4, the J call TRBJ1-2; D remains unclear. Trimming took 6 bases from V and 3 from J, leaving 26 bases between them. This CDR3 contains 18 residues. The CDR3 DNA reads as TGTGCCAGCAGAAAAAGTGGGAGCCGTGGGCAGCTGGACTATGGCTACACCTTC. Its protein is CASRKSGSRGQLDYGYTF.

The table lists this clonotype with many counts. The V gene is TRBV29-1, the J gene TRBJ2-7, with D possibly matching TRBD1 (5 bases). V lost 5 bases to trimming and J lost 6 bases, with 11 bases between them. Germline-derived CDR1 and CDR2 are SQVTM and ANQGSEA. There are 11 residues in the CDR3. For the CDR3, the DNA is TGCAGCGTTACTCTAGGGGCCGAGCAGTACTTC. It encodes CSVTLGAEQYF.

This chain uses TRBV20-1 with TRBJ2-7; TRBD2 matches 9 bases. Germline values: CDR1 DFQATT, CDR2 SNEGSKA (reference sequence). The CDR3 totals 13 residues. V trimming: 2 bases; J trimming: 4 bases; junction bases outside the gene matches: 3. The CDR3 spells CSARLAGFYEQYF. The DNA of the CDR3 is TGCAGTGCTAGACTAGCGGGATTTTACGAGCAGTACTTC.

The chain links TRBV12-3 or TRBV12-4 to TRBJ1-1; D uncertain. Trimming removed 6 bases from V and 5 bases from J, with 13 bases in between. The length of the CDR3 is 13 residues. CDR3 sequence reads: CASSSGRATEAFF. CDR3 sequence (DNA): TGTGCCAGCAGCTCGGGAAGGGCGACTGAAGCTTTCTTT.

This sequence joins TRBV12-3 or TRBV12-4 and TRBJ1-5; possible D gene TRBD1, 5 bases. CDR3 size: 16 residues. V was pared by 6 bases and J by 0 bases, with 15 bases between. The CDR3 DNA is TGTGCCAGCAGACAGGACGGAGATCTTAGCAATCAGCCCCAGCATTTT. Its translation is CASRQDGDLSNQPQHF.

The V and J genes are TRBV9 and TRBJ1-1; 8 bases agree with TRBD1. V was clipped by 3 bases and J by 4 bases; unmatched bases: 5. CDR1 is SGDLS and CDR2 is YYNGEE in the germline V gene. This CDR3 spans 14 amino acids. The CDR3 region is CASSASGTGTEAFF. DNA for the CDR3: TGTGCCAGCAGCGCTTCCGGGACAGGCACTGAAGCTTTCTTT.

The genes are TRBV6-6 and TRBJ2-7; perhaps D is TRBD1 or TRBD2 (5 bases each). CDR3 length: 13 residues. Germline V gives CDR1 MNHNY, CDR2 SVGAGI (reference sequence). The V end lost 7 bases, the J end lost 7 bases, and 17 bases lay between the germline ends. CDR3 amino acids: CASTRDRQKEQYF. The CDR3 nucleotides read TGTGCCAGCACCCGGGACCGGCAAAAGGAGCAGTACTTC.

The CDR3 sequence: CASSIQAGGVNEQFF. The CDR3, as DNA: TGTGCCAGTAGTATTCAAGCGGGGGGTGTGAATGAGCAGTTCTTC. The rearrangement links TRBV19 to TRBJ2-1; TRBD2 aligns across 9 bases. Trimming cost V 3 bases and J 7 bases; bases outside gene matches: 7. Looked up from germline, CDR1 is LNHDA and CDR2 is SQIVND (reference sequence). CDR3 length: 15 amino acids.

This clonotype was seen a handful of times. The chain employs TRBV20-1 and TRBJ1-5; D gene uncertain. From germline, CDR1 is DFQATT and CDR2 SNEGSKA (reference sequence). Trimming shortened V by 0 bases and J by 0 bases, and 15 bases separated the two germline ends. The CDR3 covers 17 residues. The CDR3: CSARDRATRGSNQPQHF. The CDR3 coding sequence is TGCAGTGCTAGAGATCGCGCCACCCGGGGTAGCAATCAGCCCCAGCATTTT.

The chain links TRBV29-1 to TRBJ2-2; possibly TRBD1 for D (6 bases). This CDR3 is 12 amino acids long. Germline V CDR1 and CDR2: SQVTM, ANQGSEA. V was pared by 6 bases and J by 5 bases, with 10 bases between. DNA of the CDR3: TGCAGCGTCCACAGGGCTACCGGGGAGCTGTTTTTT. Translated, it gives CSVHRATGELFF.

This clonotype showed up just a few times. The gene calls are TRBV6-2 or TRBV6-3 and TRBJ2-7; D not resolved. Germline V gene data show CDR1 as MNHEY and CDR2 as SVGEGT. Trimming left V 5 bases short and J 3 bases short, with 8 bases between. The CDR3 is made up of 12 amino acids. The CDR3 loop reads CASSKPIYEQYF. CDR3 in DNA: TGTGCCAGCAGTAAACCCATCTACGAGCAGTACTTC.

The rearrangement joins TRBV4-1 to TRBJ1-2, with TRBD1 identical over 7 bases. With V trimmed by 0 bases and J by 4 bases, 5 bases remained unmatched. Looked up from germline, CDR1 is MGHRA and CDR2 is YSYEKL. This CDR3 has 15 residues. The CDR3 loop reads CASSQEGGRAYGYTF. CDR3 bases: TGCGCCAGCAGCCAAGAAGGGGGCAGGGCCTATGGCTACACCTTC.

With respect to this clonotype: This may be a read error: a much more frequent sequence differs by one nucleotide. The V and J genes are TRBV18 and TRBJ2-2; D possibly uses TRBD1 or TRBD2 (6 bases each). The germline CDR1 and CDR2 sequences are KGHSH and LQKENI. Deletions cut 5 bases from V and 7 bases from J, with 20 bases between. This CDR3 region has 16 residues. The CDR3 spells CASSSGQRALGGELFF. CDR3 nucleotides: TGTGCCAGCTCATCCGGACAGCGGGCACTTGGCGGGGAGCTGTTTTTT.

This sequence joins TRBV11-3 and TRBJ2-1; 10 bases map to TRBD2. The CDR3 is 17 residues long. CDR1 is SGHNT, CDR2 YENEEA, per germline. V shed 0 bases and J 0 bases; nucleotides not matched to a gene: 2. The CDR3 loop is CASSLDPSGSSYNEQFF. The CDR3 DNA is TGTGCCAGCAGCTTAGATCCTAGCGGGAGCTCCTACAATGAGCAGTTCTTC. The full variable domain, completed using reference TRBV11-3 and TRBJ2-1, is EAGVVQSPRYKIIEKKQPVAFWCNPISGHNTLYWYLQNLGQGPELLIRYENEEAVDDSQLPKDRFSAERLKGVDSTLKIQPAELGDSAVYLCASSLDPSGSSYNEQFFGPGTRLTVL.

This clonotype turned up a few times. The chain is built from TRBV5-1 and TRBJ1-2, with a weak D call TRBD1 (6 bases). Germline loops: CDR1 SGHRS, CDR2 YFSETQ. The CDR3 runs 15 residues. The ends were cut back, 1 base at V and 3 bases at J, with 13 bases in the middle. The CDR3 nucleotides are TGCGCCAGCAGCTTGCCCTCAGGGGACTACTATGGCTACACCTTC. The encoded protein is CASSLPSGDYYGYTF.

V is TRBV2 and J is TRBJ2-1; D not certain. Trimming pared 0 bases from V and 2 bases from J, leaving 14 bases between. Germline V lookup: CDR1 SNHLY, CDR2 FYNNEI. There are 17 residues in the CDR3. CDR3 DNA sequence: TGTGCCAGCAGTGAAGCGCTCCCGGGTTCCCCCTACAATGAGCAGTTCTTC. Protein product: CASSEALPGSPYNEQFF.

This clonotype has a handful of counts. The V call is TRBV6-5, the J call TRBJ2-1; D not resolved. V was clipped by 0 bases and J by 1 base, with 16 bases between them. Germline CDR1 MNHEY, CDR2 SVGAGI. CDR3 size: 18 residues. As DNA, the CDR3 is TGTGCCAGCAGTTACTCTAAGGGTAGTAAAGGATCCTACAATGAGCAGTTCTTC. This sequence encodes CASSYSKGSKGSYNEQFF.

This clonotype has a handful of counts. The chain carries TRBV7-9 and TRBJ2-7; TRBD1 matches 10 bases. This CDR3 region has 16 residues. The germline gives CDR1 SEHNR, CDR2 FQNEAQ (reference sequence). Unmatched junction bases numbered 12, after V lost 5 bases and J lost 5 bases. The CDR3 sequence: CASSNSTGQGRNEQYF. In nucleotides, the CDR3 is TGTGCCAGCAGCAACTCCACGGGACAGGGGAGGAACGAGCAGTACTTC.

This chain joins TRBV7-9 and TRBJ2-1; TRBD1 agrees at 9 bases. The germline CDR1 and CDR2 sequences are SEHNR and FQNEAQ (reference sequence). This CDR3 is 16 amino acids long. The J segment lost 5 bases and the V segment lost 5 bases, leaving 10 bases of the junction unmatched. DNA for the CDR3: TGTGCCAGCAGCCCCCCAGGACAGGGGCCAGACAATGAGCAGTTCTTC. It encodes CASSPPGQGPDNEQFF.

Only a few counts were recorded for this clonotype. V gene TRBV20-1 combines with J gene TRBJ1-5; TRBD1 might be the D (5 bases). Between the trimmed V and J ends, which lost 8 bases and 4 bases, there was a span of 15 bases. This CDR3 has 13 amino acids. Germline CDR1 and CDR2: DFQATT and SNEGSKA (reference sequence). The CDR3 protein is CSSKGGVNQPQHF. CDR3 bases: TGCAGTTCGAAGGGAGGGGTGAATCAGCCCCAGCATTTT.

This clonotype showed up many times. V usage is TRBV2 and J usage is TRBJ2-1; 7 bases align to TRBD2. The CDR3 spans 15 residues. The junction had 6 bases not matched to a gene; V was cut back by 3 bases and J by 4 bases. Germline CDR1 and CDR2: SNHLY and FYNNEI. In DNA, the CDR3 is TGTGCCAGCAGTGACGGTTCTAGCGGATACAATGAGCAGTTCTTC. Its protein is CASSDGSSGYNEQFF.

The chain has TRBV5-1 and TRBJ1-1; the D gene is possibly TRBD1 (6 bases). V lost 2 bases to trimming and J lost 1 base, with 12 bases between them. The CDR3 is 15 residues long. CDR1 is SGHRS and CDR2 is YFSETQ in the germline V gene. The CDR3 loop reads CASSLMSQGNTEAFF. The CDR3 DNA follows: TGCGCCAGCAGCTTAATGTCACAGGGGAACACTGAAGCTTTCTTT. The variable domain in full, completed from reference TRBV5-1 and TRBJ1-1, reads KAGVTQTPRYLIKTRGQQVTLSCSPISGHRSVSWYQQTPGQGLQFLFEYFSETQRNKGNFPGRFSGRQFSNSRSEMNVSTLELGDSALYLCASSLMSQGNTEAFFGQGTRLTVV.

This clonotype turned up a few times. This rearrangement joins TRBV7-9 to TRBJ2-2; D uncertain. The germline V gene has CDR1 SEHNR and CDR2 FQNEAQ (reference sequence). This CDR3 spans 13 amino acids. Trimming pared 2 bases from V and 3 bases from J, leaving 4 bases between. DNA for the CDR3: TGTGCCAGCAGCTTATACTACACCGGGGAGCTGTTTTTT. This encodes CASSLYYTGELFF.

The sample holds a few counts of this clonotype. The chain combines TRBV20-1 with TRBJ2-5; the D is unclear. V dropped 6 bases and J dropped 1 base, with 15 bases sitting between them. The germline CDR1 and CDR2 sequences are DFQATT and SNEGSKA (reference sequence). The CDR3 sequence is 14 residues long. The CDR3 DNA reads as TGCAGTGCCCCACAGTCCGGGCCCCAAGAGACCCAGTACTTC. It encodes CSAPQSGPQETQYF.

CDR3 DNA sequence: TGCAGTGCTAGAGGGGTAGAAGAAAAACTGTTTTTT. Translated, it gives CSARGVEEKLFF. The chain employs TRBV20-1 and TRBJ1-4; D unclear. Germline CDR1 is DFQATT and CDR2 is SNEGSKA (reference sequence). V shed 1 base and J shed 8 bases, with 8 bases lying between them. This CDR3 is 12 amino acids long.